This T cell receptor (beta chain) was found in a study of T-cell memory formation after mild COVID-19. cDNA libraries for TCR alpha and TCR beta, carrying sample barcodes and UMIs, came from 5'RACE with constant-segment primers. From the 5' RACE reads, TCRdb called clonotypes with MiXCR, one entry per CDR3 protein. The sample shows 200,000 to 250,000 distinct CDR3 sequences, about 10% of them seen only once. Study-wide results and caveats: Shrinking CD4+ clones were chiefly CM and EM; CD8+ ones were chiefly EMRA. Still unconfirmed is whether the second-wave clones peaking on day 37 recognized SARS-CoV-2.

In regard to this clonotype: Its antigen is as yet unknown.

This CDR3 spans 14 amino acids. The ends were cut back, 2 bases at V and 3 bases at J, with 11 bases in the middle. CDR1 is KGHSH and CDR2 is LQKENI in the germline V gene. The specimen was PBMCs or a T cell subset sorted from them (not recorded which). The receptor was derived from a man between 18 and 35 years old who had mild COVID-19 (a few samples of this study predate the infection). Cell type and time point are not known. The chain uses TRBV18 and TRBJ2-7; the D is unclear. The CDR3 protein is CASSPYSNSYEQYF. CDR3 DNA sequence: TGTGCCAGCTCACCATACTCGAATAGCTACGAGCAGTACTTC.